These 21 T cell receptor beta chains came from one sample sequenced in a study of T cell responses to AZD1222 COVID-19 vaccine. Only in-frame clones appear in the TCRdb table, and some are missing; sequencing was by immunoSEQ multiplex PCR. The data hold 120,000 to 150,000 clones, with about nine tenths observed a single time. Material: peripheral blood, obtained on day 0 of MenACWY control vaccination. The receptors were gathered from an adult in good health.

V usage is TRBV19 and J usage is TRBJ1-4, with 10 nucleotides matching TRBD1. Germline-derived CDR1 and CDR2 are LNHDA and SQIVND (reference sequence). The trim removed 8 bases at V and 7 bases at J, leaving 7 bases unmatched. The CDR3 has 14 amino acids. In nucleotides, the CDR3 is TGTGCCAGTGGAAGACAGGGGGCAGGTGAAAAACTGTTTTTT. Translation gives CASGRQGAGEKLFF.

The genes are TRBV6-5 and TRBJ2-5, with 12 bases aligning to TRBD2. There are 15 residues in the CDR3. The J segment lost 5 bases and the V segment lost 6 bases, leaving 7 bases of the junction unmatched. Per the germline V gene, CDR1 is MNHEY and CDR2 is SVGAGI. CDR3 DNA: TGTGCCAGCAGCTCTGGGGGGACTAGCGGGGAGACCCAGTACTTC. It encodes CASSSGGTSGETQYF.

The chain couples TRBV5-8 to TRBJ1-5; no definite D call. The length of the CDR3 is 13 residues. Germline V gene data show CDR1 as SGHTS and CDR2 as YDEGEE. V lost 4 bases and J 0 bases, leaving 5 bases between the germline ends. The CDR3 loop reads CASSADSNQPQHF. In DNA, the CDR3 is TGTGCCAGCAGCGCAGATAGCAATCAGCCCCAGCATTTT. Full variable domain (outside the CDR3, taken from reference TRBV5-8 and TRBJ1-5): EAGVTQSPTHLIKTRGQQATLRCSPISGHTSVYWYQQALGLGLQFLLWYDEGEERNRGNFPPRFSGRQFPNYSSELNVNALELEDSALYLCASSADSNQPQHFGDGTRLSIL.

The chain has TRBV11-2 and TRBJ2-1, with 7 bases that match TRBD1. V trimming: 5 bases; J trimming: 2 bases; junction bases outside the gene matches: 6. This CDR3 has 15 amino acids. Germline assignment: CDR1 SGHAT and CDR2 FQNNGV. The CDR3 sequence is CASSKITGAYNEQFF. CDR3 bases: TGTGCCAGCAGCAAGATTACAGGGGCCTACAATGAGCAGTTCTTC.

The V gene is TRBV3-1 (or the pseudogene TRBV3-2), the J gene TRBJ1-5, with D unclear. The germline V gene has CDR1 LGHDT and CDR2 YNNKEL (reference sequence). The V end lost 1 base, the J end lost 1 base, and 11 bases lay between the germline ends. The CDR3 is 16 residues long. The CDR3 loop is CASSQGLSRSNQPQHF. The CDR3 DNA follows: TGTGCCAGCAGCCAAGGTTTAAGTCGAAGCAATCAGCCCCAGCATTTT.

The genes are TRBV6-5 and TRBJ1-5; no firm D call. Germline V gene data show CDR1 as MNHEY and CDR2 as SVGAGI. The CDR3 extends over 15 amino acids. With 7 bases removed from V and 2 bases from J, the gap between germline ends came to 15 bases. CDR3 sequence: CASKERPSGNQPQHF. The CDR3, as DNA: TGTGCCAGCAAAGAACGACCGAGTGGCAATCAGCCCCAGCATTTT.

The CDR3 nucleotides read TGTGCCAGCAGCCTCGGCCTCCCCGGTTCACCCCTCCACTTT. This translates into CASSLGLPGSPLHF. V gene TRBV6-4 combines with J gene TRBJ1-6, with no clear D. Germline V gives CDR1 MRHNA, CDR2 SNTAGT. V was pared by 6 bases and J by 9 bases, with 15 bases between. CDR3 length equals 14 residues.

The V gene is TRBV5-1, the J gene TRBJ1-2; TRBD1 matches 11 bases. This CDR3 has 15 amino acids. Germline CDR1 and CDR2: SGHRS and YFSETQ. The V segment lost 4 bases and the J segment 6 bases; nucleotides outside the gene matches: 8. The CDR3: CASSKRTGGANGYTF. The CDR3 coding sequence is TGCGCCAGCAGCAAAAGGACAGGGGGCGCGAATGGCTACACCTTC.

This clone appeared a few times. The chain uses TRBV7-9 and TRBJ1-1; 7 bases are a match to TRBD1. The CDR3 contains 14 residues. Germline CDR1 reads SEHNR; CDR2 reads FQNEAQ (reference sequence). V lost 6 bases, J lost 4 bases, and 8 bases stayed unmatched. This CDR3 reads CASRVEHRGTEAFF. CDR3 DNA: TGTGCCAGCAGGGTAGAACACAGGGGCACTGAAGCTTTCTTT.

The V and J genes are TRBV7-9 and TRBJ2-6; D is ambiguous. Germline V lookup: CDR1 SEHNR, CDR2 FQNEAQ (reference sequence). V was clipped by 1 base and J by 0 bases, with 7 bases between them. CDR3 length: 16 amino acids. The CDR3 region has the DNA TGTGCCAGCAGCTTAGTTACGGGCTCTGGGGCCAACGTCCTGACTTTC. As protein: CASSLVTGSGANVLTF.

This clone was seen just once. The rearrangement links TRBV7-3 to TRBJ2-1; weak D call: TRBD1 (5 bases). The ends were cut back, 1 base at V and 7 bases at J, with 14 bases in the middle. This CDR3 region has 15 residues. Germline CDR1 reads SGHTA; CDR2 reads FQGTGA. CDR3 DNA: TGTGCCAGCAGCTTAATGGCCCGTCAGGGAAATGAGCAGTTCTTC. Translating gives CASSLMARQGNEQFF.

V and J are TRBV27 and TRBJ2-3; D is unclear. The germline CDR1 and CDR2 sequences are MNHEY and SMNVEV (reference sequence). There are 15 residues in the CDR3. Trimming took off 4 bases at V and 1 base at J, with 12 bases between the two ends. CDR3 sequence reads: CASSSSRSGTDTQYF. The CDR3 coding sequence is TGTGCCAGCAGTTCGTCTAGGTCTGGCACAGATACGCAGTATTTT.

The rearrangement joins TRBV6-5 to TRBJ1-3; TRBD1 might be the D (6 bases). The V gene's germline CDR1 is MNHEY and CDR2 SVGAGI. Trimming removed 6 bases from V and 4 bases from J, with 10 bases in between. This CDR3 is built from 13 residues. The CDR3 reads CASRSDRGNTIYF. CDR3 DNA sequence: TGTGCCAGCAGATCCGACAGGGGAAACACCATATATTTT.

The V gene is TRBV27, the J gene TRBJ1-4, with a possible D match to TRBD1 (6 bases). Germline CDR1 is MNHEY and CDR2 is SMNVEV (reference sequence). This CDR3 is built from 14 residues. Trimming cost V 7 bases and J 6 bases, with 15 bases left between them. Written as DNA, the CDR3 is TGTGCCAGCACCCCCCTAGGGACACATGAAAAACTGTTTTTT. Its translation: CASTPLGTHEKLFF.

The V gene is TRBV28, the J gene TRBJ2-1; TRBD2 agrees at 8 bases. There are 15 residues in the CDR3. Trimming took 0 bases from V and 4 from J; bases not matched to a gene: 2. CDR1 is MDHEN, CDR2 SYDVKM, per germline. DNA of the CDR3: TGTGCCAGCAGTTTATGGAGCGGGGGATACAATGAGCAGTTCTTC. Translating gives CASSLWSGGYNEQFF.

This clone showed up just a few times. The CDR3: CASSQGGTSSSYEQYF. The CDR3 nucleotides read TGCGCCAGCAGCCAAGGGGGGACTAGCAGCAGCTACGAGCAGTACTTC. V usage is TRBV4-1 and J usage is TRBJ2-7; 9 bases map to TRBD2. Germline CDR1 is MGHRA and CDR2 is YSYEKL. This CDR3 region has 16 residues. V shed 1 base, J shed 3 bases, and the junction held 7 bases outside the gene matches.

The table lists this clone with a few counts. This chain connects TRBV5-1 to TRBJ2-7; D call uncertain. The germline CDR1 and CDR2 sequences are SGHRS and YFSETQ. The length of the CDR3 is 12 residues. V lost 2 bases, J lost 6 bases, and 9 bases lay in between. The CDR3 DNA reads as TGCGCCAGCAGCTTTTCCGGACCCGAGCAGTACTTC. Its translation is CASSFSGPEQYF.

The V gene is TRBV5-8, the J gene TRBJ2-7; possibly TRBD1 for D (6 bases). The CDR3 loop spans 13 amino acids. Germline V gives CDR1 SGHTS, CDR2 YDEGEE. The V end was cut by 0 bases, the J end by 5 bases, with 9 bases between. CDR3 bases: TGTGCCAGCAGCTTGGCCAGGGGCAACGAGCAGTACTTC. Amino acids: CASSLARGNEQYF.

This CDR3 is CASSLTPASRATSSYEQYF. CDR3 nucleotides: TGTGCCAGCAGCTTAACTCCCGCAAGTAGAGCGACTAGCTCCTACGAGCAGTACTTC. This rearrangement joins TRBV7-2 to TRBJ2-7; a possible D gene is TRBD2 (6 bases). From germline, CDR1 is SGHTA and CDR2 FQGNSA. The CDR3 covers 19 residues. Trimming removed 2 bases from V and 0 bases from J, with 23 bases in between.

This chain connects TRBV6-2 or TRBV6-3 to TRBJ1-5; unclear D gene. The CDR3 runs 13 residues. CDR1 and CDR2 (germline): MNHEY, SVGEGT. The V end was cut by 2 bases, the J end by 5 bases, with 7 bases between. CDR3 nucleotide sequence: TGTGCCAGCAGTTACGAGGGTTATCAGCCCCAGCATTTT. It yields the protein CASSYEGYQPQHF.

V and J are TRBV7-2 and TRBJ1-2, with unresolved D. Trimming removed 6 bases from V and 5 bases from J, with 13 bases in between. Germline V lookup: CDR1 SGHTA, CDR2 FQGNSA. The CDR3 sequence is 13 residues long. The CDR3 DNA is TGTGCCAGCAGTTCAACCTCGGGGTATGGCTACACCTTC. This codes for CASSSTSGYGYTF.